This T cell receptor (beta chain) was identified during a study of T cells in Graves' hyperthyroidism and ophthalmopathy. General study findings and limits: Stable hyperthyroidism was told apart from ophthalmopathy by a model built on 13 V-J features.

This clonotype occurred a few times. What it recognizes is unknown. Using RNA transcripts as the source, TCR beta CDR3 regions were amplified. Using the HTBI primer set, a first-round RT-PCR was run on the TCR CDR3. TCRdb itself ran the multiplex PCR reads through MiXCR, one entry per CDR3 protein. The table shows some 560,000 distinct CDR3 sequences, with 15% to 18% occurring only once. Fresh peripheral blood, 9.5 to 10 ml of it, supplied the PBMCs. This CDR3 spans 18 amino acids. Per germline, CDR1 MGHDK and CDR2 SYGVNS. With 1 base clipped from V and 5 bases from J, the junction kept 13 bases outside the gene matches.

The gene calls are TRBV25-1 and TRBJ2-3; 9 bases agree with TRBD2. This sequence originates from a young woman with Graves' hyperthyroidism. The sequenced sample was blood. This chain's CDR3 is CASSELSGLTRGGDTQYF. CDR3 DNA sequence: TGTGCCAGCAGTGAATTGTCAGGCCTAACGCGGGGGGGAGATACGCAGTATTTT.